This TCR beta chain is drawn from a study of blood T cell repertoires in COVID-19. For the study at large: T cells, B-cell-depleted T cells, or PBMCs supplied cDNA or gDNA.

Trimming cost V 7 bases and J 1 base; bases outside gene matches: 6. CDR3 length equals 13 residues. Germline V CDR1 and CDR2: SQVTM, ANQGSEA. Original handling: Reference gene primers were amplified, and this amplification served to estimate nucleated cell counts. Assay: immunoSEQ multiplex PCR; the TCRdb copy retains only in-frame clones and omits some. V, J and clone size were drawn from that table, and D and trimming were deduced from the DNA. The data contain some 420,000 clones, more than 80% of them singletons. What was sequenced was PBMCs or T cells enriched from blood (not recorded which). This sequence was found in a man aged 25 to 40 who had recovered from COVID-19. This chain uses TRBV29-1 with TRBJ2-7; TRBD2 aligns across 8 bases. The CDR3: CSAWTSQSYEQYF. CDR3 DNA: TGCAGCGCCTGGACTAGCCAATCCTACGAGCAGTACTTC.